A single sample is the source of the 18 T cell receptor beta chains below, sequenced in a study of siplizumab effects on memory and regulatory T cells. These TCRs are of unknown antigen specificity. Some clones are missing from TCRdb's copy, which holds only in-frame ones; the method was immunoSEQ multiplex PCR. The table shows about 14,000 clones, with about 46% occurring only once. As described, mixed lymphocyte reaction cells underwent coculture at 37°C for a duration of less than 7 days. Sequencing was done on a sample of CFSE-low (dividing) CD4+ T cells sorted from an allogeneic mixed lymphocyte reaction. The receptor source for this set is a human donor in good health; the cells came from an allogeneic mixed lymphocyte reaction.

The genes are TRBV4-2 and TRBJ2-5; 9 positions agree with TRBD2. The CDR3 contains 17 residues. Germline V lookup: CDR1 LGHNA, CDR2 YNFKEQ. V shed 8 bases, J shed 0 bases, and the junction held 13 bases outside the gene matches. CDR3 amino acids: CASSSGDNKPYQETQYF. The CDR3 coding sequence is TGTGCCAGCTCTAGCGGGGACAACAAACCGTACCAAGAGACCCAGTACTTC.

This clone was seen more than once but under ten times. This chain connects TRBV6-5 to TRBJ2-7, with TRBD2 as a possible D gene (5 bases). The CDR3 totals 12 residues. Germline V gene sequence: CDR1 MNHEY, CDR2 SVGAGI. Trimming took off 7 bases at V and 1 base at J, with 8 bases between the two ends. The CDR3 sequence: CASIGESYEQYF. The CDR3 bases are TGTGCCAGCATCGGGGAGTCCTACGAGCAGTACTTC.

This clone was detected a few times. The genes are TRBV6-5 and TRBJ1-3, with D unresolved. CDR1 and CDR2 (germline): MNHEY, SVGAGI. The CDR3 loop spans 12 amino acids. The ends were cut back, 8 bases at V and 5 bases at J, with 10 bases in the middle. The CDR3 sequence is CASSSGRNTIYF. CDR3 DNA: TGTGCCAGCTCATCGGGAAGAAACACCATATATTTT.

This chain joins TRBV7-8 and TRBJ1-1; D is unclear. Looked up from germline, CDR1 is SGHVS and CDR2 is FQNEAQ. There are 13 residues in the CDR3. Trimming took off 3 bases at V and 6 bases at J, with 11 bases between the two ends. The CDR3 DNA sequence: TGTGCCAGCAGCTTGGGGAAGGCGGCTGAAGCTTTCTTT. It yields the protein CASSLGKAAEAFF. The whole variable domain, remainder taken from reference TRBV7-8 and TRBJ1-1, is GAGVSQSPRYKVAKRGQDVALRCDPISGHVSLFWYQQALGQGPEFLTYFQNEAQLDKSGLPSDRFFAERPEGSVSTLKIQRTQQEDSAVYLCASSLGKAAEAFFGQGTRLTVV.

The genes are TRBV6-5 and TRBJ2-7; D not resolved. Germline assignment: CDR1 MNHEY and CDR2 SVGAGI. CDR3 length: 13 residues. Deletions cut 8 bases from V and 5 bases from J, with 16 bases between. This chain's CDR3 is CASRPSRTHEQYF. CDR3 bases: TGTGCCAGCCGGCCTTCCAGAACACACGAGCAGTACTTC.

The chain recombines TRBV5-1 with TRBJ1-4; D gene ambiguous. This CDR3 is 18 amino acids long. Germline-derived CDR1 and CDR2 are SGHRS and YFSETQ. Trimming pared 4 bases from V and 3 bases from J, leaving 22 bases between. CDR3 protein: CASSPLGGPSGANEKLFF. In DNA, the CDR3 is TGCGCCAGCAGCCCCCTAGGAGGACCCTCAGGCGCTAATGAAAAACTGTTTTTT.

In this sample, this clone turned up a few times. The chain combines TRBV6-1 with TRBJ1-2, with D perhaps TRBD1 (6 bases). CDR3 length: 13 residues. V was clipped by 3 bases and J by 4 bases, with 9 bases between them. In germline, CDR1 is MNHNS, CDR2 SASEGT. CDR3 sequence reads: CASSETGGYGYTF. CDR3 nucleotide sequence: TGTGCCAGCAGTGAGACAGGAGGCTATGGCTACACCTTC.

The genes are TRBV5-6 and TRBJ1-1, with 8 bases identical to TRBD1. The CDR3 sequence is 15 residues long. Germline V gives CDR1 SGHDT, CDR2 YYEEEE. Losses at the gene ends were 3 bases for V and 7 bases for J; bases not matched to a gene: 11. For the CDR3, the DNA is TGTGCCAGCAGCTCGGTAGGACAGGGAGGGAATGAAGCTTTCTTT. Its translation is CASSSVGQGGNEAFF.

In DNA, the CDR3 is TGCGCCAGCAGAAGACAGGGGGGAGAGACCCAGTACTTC. Its protein product is CASRRQGGETQYF. The rearrangement joins TRBV5-1 to TRBJ2-5; 9 bases align to TRBD1. This CDR3 contains 13 residues. CDR1 and CDR2 from the germline V gene are SGHRS and YFSETQ. V dropped 5 bases and J dropped 4; count of bases not matched to a gene: 3.

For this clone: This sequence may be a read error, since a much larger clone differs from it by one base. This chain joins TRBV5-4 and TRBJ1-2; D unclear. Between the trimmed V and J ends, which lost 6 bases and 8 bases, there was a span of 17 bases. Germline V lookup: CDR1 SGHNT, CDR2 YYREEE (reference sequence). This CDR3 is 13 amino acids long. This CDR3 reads CASNFEGSLGYTF. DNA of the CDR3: TGTGCCAGCAACTTCGAGGGTTCTTTGGGCTACACCTTC.

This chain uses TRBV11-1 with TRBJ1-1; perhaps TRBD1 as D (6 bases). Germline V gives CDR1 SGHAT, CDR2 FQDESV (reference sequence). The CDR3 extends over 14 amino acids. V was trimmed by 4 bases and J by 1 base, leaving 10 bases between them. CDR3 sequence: CASSSQQGNTEAFF. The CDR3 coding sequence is TGTGCCAGCAGCTCTCAACAGGGGAACACTGAAGCTTTCTTT.

The CDR3 DNA sequence: TGTGCCAGCAGCGCCGGGACTAGCGGGAGTTACATTCAGTACTTC. Translated, it gives CASSAGTSGSYIQYF. The V and J genes are TRBV9 and TRBJ2-4; 14 bases map to TRBD2. Germline values: CDR1 SGDLS, CDR2 YYNGEE. This CDR3 comprises 15 residues. J lost 8 bases, V lost 3 bases, and 4 bases had no gene match.

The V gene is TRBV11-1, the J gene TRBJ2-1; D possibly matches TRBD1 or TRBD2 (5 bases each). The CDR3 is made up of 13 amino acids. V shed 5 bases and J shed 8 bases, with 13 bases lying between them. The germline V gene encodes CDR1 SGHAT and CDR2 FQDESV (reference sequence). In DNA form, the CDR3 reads TGTGCCAGCAGCCGGGGACGCGCAGATGAGCAGTTCTTC. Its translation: CASSRGRADEQFF.

Here the CDR3 DNA reads TGTGCCAGCAGTGCAGCGGGAGAAACCGGGGAGCTGTTTTTT. Translating gives CASSAAGETGELFF. This sequence joins TRBV6-4 and TRBJ2-2; 8 bases agree with TRBD2. V lost 4 bases and J lost 5; bases outside the gene matches: 3. The CDR3 is 14 residues long. Germline V gene sequence: CDR1 MRHNA, CDR2 SNTAGT.

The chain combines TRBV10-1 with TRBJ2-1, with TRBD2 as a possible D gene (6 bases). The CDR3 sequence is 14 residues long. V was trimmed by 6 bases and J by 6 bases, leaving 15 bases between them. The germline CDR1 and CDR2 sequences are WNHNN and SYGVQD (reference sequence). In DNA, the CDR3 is TGCGCCAGCAGGGTGACTAGTGAAGGCAATGAGCAGTTCTTC. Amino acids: CASRVTSEGNEQFF.

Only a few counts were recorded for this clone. The CDR3, as DNA: TGTGCCAGCAGCCCCCTCGGGACGGGGAACACTGAAGCTTTCTTT. Amino acid sequence: CASSPLGTGNTEAFF. V and J are TRBV5-8 and TRBJ1-1; possible D gene TRBD1, 5 bases. The CDR3 is 15 residues long. V lost 4 bases and J lost 1, with 14 bases in between. CDR1 and CDR2 (germline): SGHTS, YDEGEE.

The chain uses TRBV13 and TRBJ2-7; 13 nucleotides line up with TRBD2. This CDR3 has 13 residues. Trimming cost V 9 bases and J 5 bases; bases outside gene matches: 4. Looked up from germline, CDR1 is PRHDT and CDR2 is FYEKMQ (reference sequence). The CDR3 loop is CASTTSGRNEQYF. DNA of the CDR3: TGTGCCAGTACGACTAGCGGGAGGAACGAGCAGTACTTC.

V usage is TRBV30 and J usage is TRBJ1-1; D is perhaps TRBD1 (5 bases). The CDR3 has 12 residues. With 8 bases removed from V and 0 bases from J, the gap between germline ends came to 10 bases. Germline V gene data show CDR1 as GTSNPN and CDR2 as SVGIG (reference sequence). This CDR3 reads CAGGHLNTEAFF. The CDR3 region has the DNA TGTGCCGGAGGACACTTGAACACTGAAGCTTTCTTT.